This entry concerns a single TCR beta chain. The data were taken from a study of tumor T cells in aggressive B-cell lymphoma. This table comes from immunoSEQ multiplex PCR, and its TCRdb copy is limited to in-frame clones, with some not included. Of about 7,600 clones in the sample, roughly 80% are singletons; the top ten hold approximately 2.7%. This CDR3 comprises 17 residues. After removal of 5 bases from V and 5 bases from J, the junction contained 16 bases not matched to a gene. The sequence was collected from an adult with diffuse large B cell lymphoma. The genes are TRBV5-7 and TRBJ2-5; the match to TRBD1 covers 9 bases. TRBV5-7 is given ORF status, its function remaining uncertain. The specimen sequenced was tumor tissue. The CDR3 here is CASREIGTGPAGETQYF. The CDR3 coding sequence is TGTGCCAGCAGGGAGATAGGGACAGGGCCCGCCGGGGAGACCCAGTACTTC.